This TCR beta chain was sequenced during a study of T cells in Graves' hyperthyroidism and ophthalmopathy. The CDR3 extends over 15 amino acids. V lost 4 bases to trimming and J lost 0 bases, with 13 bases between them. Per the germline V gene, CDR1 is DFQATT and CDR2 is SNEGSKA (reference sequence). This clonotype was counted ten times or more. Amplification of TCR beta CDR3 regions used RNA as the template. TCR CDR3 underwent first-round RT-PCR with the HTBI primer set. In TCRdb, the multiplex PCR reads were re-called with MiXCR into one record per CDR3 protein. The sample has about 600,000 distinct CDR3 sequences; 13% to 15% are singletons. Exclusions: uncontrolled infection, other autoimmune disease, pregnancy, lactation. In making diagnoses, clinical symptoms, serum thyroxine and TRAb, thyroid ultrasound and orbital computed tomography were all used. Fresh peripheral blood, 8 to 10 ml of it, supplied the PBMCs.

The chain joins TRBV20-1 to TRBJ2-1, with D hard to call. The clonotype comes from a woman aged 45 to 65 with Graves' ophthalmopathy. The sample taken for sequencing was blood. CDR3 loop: CSANMWASSYNEQFF. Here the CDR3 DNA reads TGCAGTGCTAATATGTGGGCCAGCTCCTACAATGAGCAGTTCTTC.